Below are 3 T cell receptor beta chains sequenced from a single sample in a study of Ad26.COV2.S vaccination and SARS-CoV-2 variants. Treatment reported: around 19 received Ad26.COV2.S at low or high dose, single or two shots; roughly 5 received placebo; per-sample allocation not given. All samples were drawn on day 63, counting from the first vaccine or placebo injection. Data came from immunoSEQ multiplex PCR; TCRdb stores just in-frame clones and leaves some out. Among 450,000 to 550,000 clones listed, roughly nine tenths were seen once. Here the sequenced sample was peripheral blood, taken in a trial of Ad26.COV2.S vaccine versus placebo. The receptors shown here come from a person between 18 and 60 years old who received the Ad26.COV2.S COVID-19 vaccine or a placebo.

The J gene is TRBJ2-7, the V gene TRBV5-4; D unclear. The CDR3 covers 13 residues. Trimming left V 0 bases short and J 5 bases short, with 9 bases between. In germline, CDR1 is SGHNT, CDR2 YYREEE (reference sequence). The CDR3 nucleotides are TGTGCCAGCAGCTTGGTTGGGTCGAACGAGCAGTACTTC. Amino acids: CASSLVGSNEQYF.

V usage is TRBV9 and J usage is TRBJ2-1, with 12 bases fitting TRBD2. Germline loops: CDR1 SGDLS, CDR2 YYNGEE. V dropped 4 bases and J dropped 5; count of bases not matched to a gene: 7. The CDR3 loop spans 16 amino acids. The DNA of the CDR3 is TGTGCCAGCAGCCCCCTAGGACTAGCGGGGAACAATGAGCAGTTCTTC. Translation: CASSPLGLAGNNEQFF.

The chain combines TRBV7-2 with TRBJ2-4, with TRBD2 as a possible D gene (5 bases). The length of the CDR3 is 16 residues. Looked up from germline, CDR1 is SGHTA and CDR2 is FQGNSA. Trimming left V 5 bases short and J 3 bases short, with 17 bases between. The CDR3 DNA sequence: TGTGCCAGCAGCCCAACGACTATACACTACAAAAACATTCAGTACTTC. The encoded protein is CASSPTTIHYKNIQYF.